These 12 T cell receptor beta chains originate from one sample sequenced in a study. TCRdb analysed the 5' RACE reads with MiXCR anew, one entry per CDR3 protein. The sample has roughly 45,000 distinct CDR3 sequences, roughly a fifth seen once. Tregs were sorted as CD4+CD25+CD127-/low cells. Sequencing was done on a sample of Tregs sorted from a lymph node. These receptors were obtained from a female donor with breast cancer.

This clonotype was seen more than once but under ten times. V usage is TRBV13 and J usage is TRBJ2-7; D is possibly TRBD2 (5 bases). The germline V and J ends were trimmed by 0 bases and 3 bases, with 12 bases remaining between them. CDR1 and CDR2 (germline): PRHDT, FYEKMQ (reference sequence). The CDR3 is made up of 15 amino acids. The CDR3 reads CASSLGIRSGYEQYF. As DNA, the CDR3 is TGTGCCAGCAGCTTAGGGATTAGGAGCGGCTACGAGCAGTACTTC.

This chain joins TRBV5-1 and TRBJ2-1; D possibly matches TRBD1 or TRBD2 (6 bases each). The germline CDR1 and CDR2 sequences are SGHRS and YFSETQ. This CDR3 region has 16 residues. With 0 bases removed from V and 0 bases from J, the gap between germline ends came to 10 bases. The CDR3 DNA follows: TGCGCCAGCAGCTTGGGCGGGACAAGCTCCTACAATGAGCAGTTCTTC. It codes for CASSLGGTSSYNEQFF.

A few counts support this clonotype. The chain uses TRBV9 and TRBJ2-1; a weak D match, TRBD2 (6 bases). Germline CDR1 is SGDLS and CDR2 is YYNGEE. CDR3 size: 15 residues. Between the trimmed V and J ends, which lost 2 bases and 6 bases, there was a span of 15 bases. The CDR3 DNA reads as TGTGCCAGCAGCGTTTTCGGGGGTCGCGGCAATGAGCAGTTCTTC. It specifies CASSVFGGRGNEQFF.

This clonotype was detected ten times or more. The CDR3 sequence is CASNYEQYF. The CDR3 DNA sequence: TGTGCCAGCAACTACGAGCAGTACTTC. The rearrangement links TRBV27 to TRBJ2-7; D call uncertain. This CDR3 region has 9 residues. Germline V CDR1 and CDR2: MNHEY, SMNVEV (reference sequence). Trimming removed 7 bases at V and 3 bases at J, with 1 base between.

This clonotype was observed at least ten times. The chain joins TRBV5-1 to TRBJ2-1; 10 bases fit TRBD1. This CDR3 region has 14 residues. V was pared by 5 bases and J by 8 bases, with 7 bases of the junction left unmatched. The V gene's germline CDR1 is SGHRS and CDR2 YFSETQ. The CDR3 reads CASRLGQGMHEQFF. CDR3 nucleotides: TGCGCCAGCAGGCTGGGACAGGGGATGCATGAGCAGTTCTTC.

This clonotype was found a few times. The chain combines TRBV6-6 with TRBJ1-2; D may be TRBD1 (6 bases). The CDR3 covers 14 residues. Germline assignment: CDR1 MNHNY and CDR2 SVGAGI (reference sequence). V lost 6 bases to trimming and J lost 3 bases, with 14 bases between them. For the CDR3, the DNA is TGTGCCAGCAGGGGTGAGGGGGGCCACTATGGCTACACCTTC. The encoded protein is CASRGEGGHYGYTF.

J is TRBJ2-3 and V is TRBV28; D is possibly TRBD2 (5 bases). Germline CDR1 reads MDHEN; CDR2 reads SYDVKM. The CDR3 spans 13 residues. The V and J ends lost 8 bases and 4 bases respectively, with 13 bases between them. CDR3 protein: CASGRGFADTQYF. In DNA form, the CDR3 reads TGTGCCAGCGGACGCGGGTTCGCAGATACGCAGTATTTT.

This clonotype was seen a handful of times. This chain joins TRBV6-2 or TRBV6-3 and TRBJ2-7, with TRBD2 matching over 7 bases. V lost 9 bases to trimming and J lost 3 bases; unmatched junction nucleotides: 17. Looked up from germline, CDR1 is MNHEY and CDR2 is SVGEGT. The CDR3 runs 16 residues. CDR3: CASHSLRGTTGYEQYF. CDR3 sequence (DNA): TGTGCCAGTCACTCCCTCCGGGGGACTACGGGCTACGAGCAGTACTTC.

This chain connects TRBV24-1 to TRBJ2-7, with 8 positions matching TRBD1. The CDR3 has 15 amino acids. V was clipped by 1 base and J by 5 bases; unmatched bases: 6. Germline-derived CDR1 and CDR2 are KGHDR and SFDVKD. This chain's CDR3 is CATSDFATGVHEQYF. In DNA, the CDR3 is TGTGCCACCAGTGATTTCGCGACAGGGGTACACGAGCAGTACTTC.

In its sample, this clonotype was seen a few times. A read error may explain this, as a much larger clone is one base away. The rearrangement joins TRBV4-1 to TRBJ2-1, with TRBD2 matching 8 bases. The CDR3 consists of 16 residues. Germline lookup yields CDR1 MGHRA and CDR2 YSYEKL. V dropped 4 bases and J dropped 3; count of bases not matched to a gene: 8. CDR3 sequence (DNA): TGCGCCAGCAGCCGAGATTTGACTAGCGACTACAATGAGCAGTTCTTC. This gives the protein CASSRDLTSDYNEQFF.

In its sample, this clonotype was seen many times. The CDR3 region has the DNA TGTGCCACCAGAGCAGGGACAGGGGATCGTCCTGAAGCTTTCTTT. It encodes CATRAGTGDRPEAFF. The rearrangement uses TRBV24-1 and TRBJ1-1, with TRBD1 matching over 10 bases. The CDR3 totals 15 residues. V was clipped by 7 bases and J by 6 bases; unmatched bases: 10. The germline gives CDR1 KGHDR, CDR2 SFDVKD.

Comment on this clonotype: This sequence may be a read error, since a much larger clone differs from it by one base. This sequence joins TRBV12-3 or TRBV12-4 and TRBJ2-5; possibly TRBD2 for D (6 bases). The CDR3 loop spans 13 amino acids. The V gene lost 4 bases and the J gene lost 9 bases, with 15 bases spanning the gap. CDR3 sequence (DNA): TGTGCCAGCAGTTCGGAGGGGCTCAGGGCCCAGTACTTC. This encodes CASSSEGLRAQYF.